Listed below are T cell receptor beta chains from one sample, sequenced in a study of cytomegalovirus exposure and HLA in healthy donors. Data came from immunoSEQ multiplex PCR; TCRdb stores just in-frame clones and leaves some out. The sample contains approximately 57,000 clones, 85% to 95% of which appear only once. The sample was PBMCs. These receptors all come from a woman aged 18-29 years in good health and CMV-seronegative. Each CDR3 is given with its conserved first and last residue. A D gene is named only where the DNA matches it firmly. Expanded clones are given a class, and other clones once, few, many or no size at all.

length	V	D	size	J	CDR3	DNA
15	TRBV9	TRBD1	-	TRBJ2-1	CASSIGTESINEQFF	TGTGCCAGCAGCATAGGGACAGAATCAATCAATGAGCAGTTCTTC
14	TRBV18	-	-	TRBJ2-5	CASSLRQGMETQYF	TGTGCCAGCTCACTTCGGCAGGGCATGGAGACCCAGTACTTC
16	TRBV15	-	-	TRBJ1-1	CATSRDGQGLNTEAFF	TGTGCCACCAGCAGAGATGGCCAGGGGTTGAACACTGAAGCTTTCTTT
12	TRBV29-1	-	-	TRBJ1-1	CSVDSRAAEAFF	TGCAGCGTTGATTCCCGAGCCGCTGAAGCTTTCTTT
14	TRBV29-1	TRBD1	-	TRBJ2-3	CSAGGGTGPDTQYF	TGCAGCGCAGGAGGGGGGACAGGCCCAGATACGCAGTATTTT
16	TRBV11-2	TRBD1	-	TRBJ1-6	CASSLKWTGYNSPLHF	TGTGCCAGCAGCCTAAAGTGGACAGGCTATAATTCACCCCTCCACTTT
12	TRBV7-9	-	-	TRBJ2-7	CASSTPSLEQYF	TGTGCCAGCAGCACCCCTAGCCTAGAGCAGTACTTC
13	TRBV6-6	-	-	TRBJ1-3	CASSPRGPNTIYF	TGTGCCAGCAGTCCTCGGGGTCCAAACACCATATATTTT
13	TRBV2	-	once	TRBJ2-5	CASRVPTAETQYF	TGTGCCAGCAGGGTCCCGACTGCAGAGACCCAGTACTTC
12	TRBV19	-	-	TRBJ1-5	CASHRGNQPQHF	TGTGCCAGTCACAGGGGCAATCAGCCCCAGCATTTT
15	TRBV4-2	-	-	TRBJ1-4	CASSPLSVPNEKLFF	TGTGCCAGCAGCCCGTTGTCGGTTCCTAATGAAAAACTGTTTTTT
15	TRBV6-1	TRBD1	-	TRBJ1-6	CASSEGGTGNSPLHF	TGTGCCAGCAGTGAAGGGGGGACAGGTAATTCACCCCTCCACTTT
15	TRBV7-8	-	-	TRBJ2-5	CASTLTRAPQETQYF	TGTGCCAGCACATTGACGAGGGCCCCCCAAGAGACCCAGTACTTC
14	TRBV10-1	TRBD2	-	TRBJ2-2	CASKISGGSGELFF	TGCGCCAGCAAGATTAGCGGGGGGAGCGGGGAGCTGTTTTTT
16	TRBV5-4	-	once	TRBJ2-2	CASSLGGFSSTGELFF	TGTGCCAGCAGCTTGGGAGGCTTTAGCAGTACCGGGGAGCTGTTTTTT
16	TRBV5-5	-	-	TRBJ1-4	CASSLGHYATNEKLFF	TGTGCCAGCAGCTTGGGACATTATGCAACTAATGAAAAACTGTTTTTT
19	TRBV7-6	TRBD2	-	TRBJ2-1	CASSLDLMTSGRSYNEQFF	TGTGCCAGCAGCTTAGACCTGATGACTAGCGGAAGGTCCTACAATGAGCAGTTCTTC
16	TRBV7-2	-	-	TRBJ2-2	CASTGGRSLYTGELFF	TGTGCCAGCACCGGTGGTCGATCATTGTACACCGGGGAGCTGTTTTTT
17	TRBV5-1	TRBD2	-	TRBJ2-3	CASSPRGPSGLTDTQYF	TGCGCCAGCAGCCCTAGAGGCCCTAGCGGACTCACAGATACGCAGTATTTT
17	TRBV18	-	-	TRBJ1-5	CASSPTARGVSNQPQHF	TGTGCCAGCTCACCAACGGCCAGGGGAGTTAGCAATCAGCCCCAGCATTTT
15	TRBV9	-	few	TRBJ1-3	CASSVDLSSGNTIYF	TGTGCCAGCAGCGTAGATCTGAGCTCTGGAAACACCATATATTTT
13	TRBV11-2	-	-	TRBJ2-2	CASSSPGPGELFF	TGTGCCAGCAGCTCGCCAGGGCCCGGGGAGCTGTTTTTT
14	TRBV2	TRBD2	-	TRBJ2-1	CASLWASGVGEQFF	TGTGCCAGCCTATGGGCTAGCGGGGTCGGGGAGCAGTTCTTC
13	TRBV7-2	-	-	TRBJ1-2	CASGEGVNYGYTF	TGTGCCAGCGGAGAGGGTGTAAACTATGGCTACACCTTC
12	TRBV30	-	few	TRBJ2-2	CAWTVNTGELFF	TGTGCCTGGACAGTGAACACCGGGGAGCTGTTTTTT
15	TRBV29-1	TRBD2	-	TRBJ2-3	CSQLGASGGSDTQYF	TGCAGCCAGCTCGGGGCTAGCGGGGGATCAGATACGCAGTATTTT
13	TRBV5-1	-	-	TRBJ1-5	CASSEDTNQPQHF	TGCGCCAGCAGCGAGGACACCAATCAGCCCCAGCATTTT
14	TRBV2	TRBD1	-	TRBJ1-2	CASSLRTGLSGYTF	TGTGCCAGCAGCCTACGGACAGGTCTCTCTGGCTACACCTTC
13	TRBV29-1	TRBD2	-	TRBJ2-5	CSVGLAGTETQYF	TGCAGCGTTGGACTAGCGGGAACGGAGACCCAGTACTTC
13	TRBV19	-	-	TRBJ1-1	CASSMTVFTEAFF	TGTGCCAGTAGTATGACAGTTTTCACTGAAGCTTTCTTT
17	TRBV5-1	TRBD2	-	TRBJ2-1	CASRQGTSESSYNEQFF	TGCGCCAGCAGACAGGGGACTAGCGAGAGCTCCTACAATGAGCAGTTCTTC
12	TRBV2	TRBD1	-	TRBJ1-3	CASSVQGDTIYF	TGTGCCAGCAGTGTCCAGGGGGACACCATATATTTT
13	TRBV29-1	-	-	TRBJ2-3	CSALSGGTDTQYF	TGCAGCGCCTTATCAGGGGGCACAGATACGCAGTATTTT
16	TRBV9	TRBD2	-	TRBJ2-1	CASSVSAGGYMGEQFF	TGTGCCAGCAGCGTATCCGCGGGGGGGTACATGGGTGAGCAGTTCTTC
15	TRBV6-6	TRBD1	-	TRBJ2-7	CASSYLRDRDYEQYF	TGTGCCAGCAGTTACCTCCGGGACAGGGACTACGAGCAGTACTTC
16	TRBV19	-	-	TRBJ1-3	CASKSRGSTSGNTIYF	TGTGCCAGTAAGAGCCGAGGGTCCACCTCTGGAAACACCATATATTTT
13	TRBV6-1	-	-	TRBJ1-2	CASSEDRAYGYTF	TGTGCCAGCAGTGAAGACAGAGCCTATGGCTACACCTTC
14	TRBV6-1	TRBD1	-	TRBJ1-6	CATNFGTGNSPLHF	TGTGCCACCAACTTCGGGACAGGGAATTCACCCCTCCACTTT
14	TRBV5-4	-	once	TRBJ2-7	CASSLDRNSYEQYF	TGTGCCAGCAGCTTAGACAGGAACTCCTACGAGCAGTACTTC
15	TRBV5-4	TRBD2	-	TRBJ2-5	CASSLATSGQETQYF	TGTGCCAGCAGCTTGGCCACTAGCGGCCAAGAGACCCAGTACTTC
18	TRBV7-2	TRBD1	-	TRBJ2-1	CASSMRSGTGPIYNEQFF	TGTGCCAGCAGCATGAGATCCGGGACAGGGCCAATCTACAATGAGCAGTTCTTC
12	TRBV5-4	TRBD2	-	TRBJ2-3	CASSLLAGTQYF	TGTGCCAGCAGCTTGCTAGCGGGAACGCAGTATTTT
14	TRBV29-1	TRBD2	-	TRBJ2-3	CSVAGGGAGDTQYF	TGCAGCGTTGCGGGCGGGGGGGCCGGAGATACGCAGTATTTT
18	TRBV15	TRBD2	-	TRBJ2-1	CATSREPRASGTYNEQFF	TGTGCCACCAGCAGAGAGCCCAGAGCTAGCGGGACCTACAATGAGCAGTTCTTC
12	TRBV5-6	-	-	TRBJ1-2	CASSPGGGGYTF	TGTGCCAGCAGCCCGGGCGGGGGTGGCTACACCTTC
16	TRBV9	-	once	TRBJ1-1	CASSSASGTANTEAFF	TGTGCCAGCAGCTCAGCTTCAGGGACTGCGAACACTGAAGCTTTCTTT
15	TRBV2	TRBD1	-	TRBJ2-7	CASSEAGQGAYEQYF	TGTGCCAGCAGTGAAGCAGGGCAGGGGGCCTACGAGCAGTACTTC
13	TRBV5-1	TRBD2	-	TRBJ2-5	CASSFSGEETQYF	TGCGCCAGCAGCTTTAGCGGGGAAGAGACCCAGTACTTC
14	TRBV23-1	TRBD1	-	TRBJ1-5	CASSRDRDNQPQHF	TGCGCCAGCAGTCGGGACAGGGACAATCAGCCCCAGCATTTT
14	TRBV6-5	TRBD1	once	TRBJ2-7	CASSTGTGIYEQYF	TGTGCCAGCAGCACCGGGACAGGGATTTACGAGCAGTACTTC
14	TRBV6-1	TRBD1	-	TRBJ1-6	CASMETGEGPPLHF	TGTGCCAGCATGGAGACAGGGGAAGGACCACCCCTCCACTTT
15	TRBV28	-	-	TRBJ2-2	CASSFSPGNTGELFF	TGTGCCAGCAGTTTCAGTCCGGGGAACACCGGGGAGCTGTTTTTT
14	TRBV6-4	TRBD2	-	TRBJ2-1	CASSPAGGYNEQFF	TGTGCCAGCAGCCCAGCGGGGGGGTACAATGAGCAGTTCTTC